The 13 T cell receptor beta chains below were found in one sample sequenced in a study of control samples from healthy donors and cancer patients. Only in-frame clones appear in the TCRdb table, and some are missing; sequencing was by immunoSEQ multiplex PCR. The sample has about 27,000 clones, about nine tenths seen once. The sequenced material came from PBMCs. These receptor sequences come from a man in his fifties with lung cancer.

The CDR3 sequence is CATSRGSGSGETQYF. The DNA of the CDR3 is TGTGCCACCAGCAGAGGTTCGGGGTCGGGAGAGACCCAGTACTTC. The V and J genes are TRBV15 and TRBJ2-5, with D perhaps matching TRBD2 (5 bases). CDR3 size: 15 residues. Per germline, CDR1 LNHNV and CDR2 YYDKDF (reference sequence). Trimming removed 1 base at V and 4 bases at J, with 13 bases between.

The chain joins TRBV4-1 to TRBJ2-2, with 7 bases identical to TRBD1. The V gene's germline CDR1 is MGHRA and CDR2 YSYEKL. Losses at the gene ends were 3 bases for V and 2 bases for J; bases not matched to a gene: 9. CDR3 size: 17 residues. This CDR3 reads CASSHPSGTDNTGELFF. CDR3 in DNA: TGCGCCAGCAGCCATCCTTCCGGGACAGATAACACCGGGGAGCTGTTTTTT.

This sequence joins TRBV28 and TRBJ1-1, with 10 bases lining up with TRBD1. V was pared by 4 bases and J by 4 bases, with 9 bases of the junction left unmatched. The CDR3 extends over 16 amino acids. The V gene's germline CDR1 is MDHEN and CDR2 SYDVKM. The CDR3 DNA follows: TGTGCCAGCAGTTCCAGACAGGGGGCTAGCAGCACTGAAGCTTTCTTT. Translating gives CASSSRQGASSTEAFF.

The J gene is TRBJ2-5, the V gene TRBV7-4; TRBD2 matches 7 bases. V lost 6 bases, J lost 5 bases, and 24 bases stayed unmatched. This CDR3 has 19 residues. Germline values: CDR1 SGHVT, CDR2 SQSDAQ. CDR3 sequence: CASSHVGRGGYPGDETQYF. The CDR3 region has the DNA TGTGCCAGCAGTCATGTTGGTCGCGGGGGATACCCCGGGGACGAGACCCAGTACTTC.

V gene TRBV5-1 combines with J gene TRBJ2-7; 7 bases align to TRBD1. This CDR3 contains 14 residues. CDR1 is SGHRS and CDR2 is YFSETQ in the germline V gene. The ends lost 4 bases at V and 5 bases at J; junction bases unmatched: 9. The CDR3 DNA follows: TGCGCCAGCAGCCCCGGACAGGAGATGGACGAGCAGTACTTC. Encoded protein: CASSPGQEMDEQYF.

The rearrangement joins TRBV28 to TRBJ2-3, with D tentatively TRBD2 (6 bases). CDR1 is MDHEN and CDR2 is SYDVKM in the germline V gene. This CDR3 is built from 16 residues. V was cut by 5 bases and J by 4 bases, with 19 bases left in between. The DNA for the CDR3 is TGTGCCAGCAGTGCCCCCTTTGGCAGGGAGGCAGATACGCAGTATTTT. Its protein is CASSAPFGREADTQYF.

CDR3 sequence reads: CASSVVATNEKLFF. In nucleotides, the CDR3 is TGTGCCAGCAGCGTAGTCGCAACTAATGAAAAACTGTTTTTT. The chain employs TRBV7-2 and TRBJ1-4; D is unclear. V lost 5 bases to trimming and J lost 0 bases, with 7 bases between them. The CDR3 length is 14 residues. Germline CDR1 is SGHTA and CDR2 is FQGNSA.

The CDR3 DNA follows: TGCGCCAGCAGCCAAGATGGAAAGGATTTTACTGAAGCTTTCTTT. Its protein product is CASSQDGKDFTEAFF. J is TRBJ1-1 and V is TRBV4-3; D remains ambiguous. The germline V gene encodes CDR1 LGHNA and CDR2 YSLEER. V shed 0 bases and J shed 5 bases, with 13 bases lying between them. CDR3 length equals 15 residues.

The genes are TRBV6-5 and TRBJ1-4; D is unclear. Trimming removed 7 bases from V and 6 bases from J, with 15 bases in between. CDR3 length equals 14 residues. Per the germline V gene, CDR1 is MNHEY and CDR2 is SVGAGI. The CDR3 region has the DNA TGTGCCAGCAAGGGTTCGGAATCGGATGAAAAACTGTTTTTT. Translating gives CASKGSESDEKLFF.

V usage is TRBV5-6 and J usage is TRBJ2-2; D is ambiguous. This CDR3 contains 18 residues. Trimming removed 1 base at V and 0 bases at J, with 16 bases between. Germline CDR1 reads SGHDT; CDR2 reads YYEEEE. Here the CDR3 reads CASSLLWFSRTNTGELFF. The CDR3 DNA follows: TGTGCCAGCAGCTTGCTTTGGTTTAGCAGGACGAACACCGGGGAGCTGTTTTTT.

The V gene is TRBV7-2, the J gene TRBJ1-1, with a weak D call TRBD1 (6 bases). The ends were cut back, 6 bases at V and 6 bases at J, with 17 bases in the middle. Germline V gene data show CDR1 as SGHTA and CDR2 as FQGNSA. The CDR3 sequence is 14 residues long. The CDR3 loop is CASSTGLAGAEAFF. Written as DNA, the CDR3 is TGTGCCAGCAGTACAGGGTTGGCGGGGGCTGAAGCTTTCTTT. Looking up the rest from reference TRBV7-2 and TRBJ1-1 gives the full variable domain: GAGVSQSPSNKVTEKGKDVELRCDPISGHTALYWYRQSLGQGLEFLIYFQGNSAPDKSGLPSDRFSAERTGGSVSTLTIQRTQQEDSAVYLCASSTGLAGAEAFFGQGTRLTVV.

This CDR3 is CASSTEGGSTDTQYF. For the CDR3, the DNA is TGTGCCAGCAGCACTGAGGGGGGGAGCACAGATACGCAGTATTTT. The V and J genes are TRBV7-9 and TRBJ2-3; D possibly corresponds to TRBD2 (7 bases). The CDR3 extends over 15 amino acids. Germline loops: CDR1 SEHNR, CDR2 FQNEAQ (reference sequence). Trimming removed 5 bases from V and 0 bases from J, with 12 bases in between.

In this sample, this clone turned up a few times. The chain couples TRBV6-2 or TRBV6-3 to TRBJ1-2; D may be TRBD1 (5 bases). The CDR3 loop spans 14 amino acids. Germline V lookup: CDR1 MNHEY, CDR2 SVGEGT. Trimming stripped 5 bases from V and 4 bases from J, with 14 bases between. As DNA, the CDR3 is TGTGCCAGCAGTCCCGGGACCCTAAGCTATGGCTACACCTTC. Amino acids: CASSPGTLSYGYTF.